One and the same sample provided the 18 T cell receptor beta chains below, sequenced in a study of T cells in women clearing cervical HPV infection. Libraries were prepared by immunoSEQ multiplex PCR; TCRdb keeps only in-frame clonotypes and omits some of them. The sample has about 30,000 clones, and its top ten clones hold 2.5% to 3%. Material: blood buffy coat. These receptors came from a woman aged 18 to 75 with a cervical HPV16 infection that either progressed to CIN3+ or cleared (not recorded which).

Comment on this clone: The sequenced fragment ends 3 residues before the CDR3 boundary, so the rest is inferred from the germline J gene. The chain combines TRBV7-2 with TRBJ2-2, with D uncertain. CDR3 length: 11 residues. Trimming took 3 bases from V and 9 from J, leaving 5 bases between them. Germline values: CDR1 SGHTA, CDR2 FQGNSA. This CDR3 is CASSLGRELFF. Incomplete CDR3 DNA: TGTGCCAGCAGCTTGGGCCGGGAG.

With regard to this clone: The CDR3 is cut off 3 residues early in the read; its end comes from the germline J gene. The chain couples TRBV5-6 to TRBJ2-3; 10 bases map to TRBD2. From germline, CDR1 is SGHDT and CDR2 YYEEEE. Trimming cost V 0 bases and J 6 bases; bases outside gene matches: 1. There are 14 residues in the CDR3. The sequenced CDR3 bases are TGTGCCAGCAGCTTGGCAGCGGGGGGGGATACG. As protein: CASSLAAGGDT. The complete CDR3 protein is CASSLAAGGDTQYF.

A remark on this clone: The DNA ends 3 residues before the CDR3 does, and the rest of the CDR3 is filled in from the germline J gene. This sequence joins TRBV5-4 and TRBJ2-7; TRBD1 aligns across 7 bases. The CDR3 has 14 amino acids. The V segment lost 4 bases and the J segment 2 bases; nucleotides outside the gene matches: 6. Germline values: CDR1 SGHNT, CDR2 YYREEE (reference sequence). Incomplete CDR3 DNA: TGTGCCAGCAGCGTGGGACAGCGCACCTACGAG. Protein: CASSVGQRTYE. The whole CDR3 reads CASSVGQRTYEQYF.

In the case of this clone: The read terminates 3 residues ahead of where the CDR3 ends, so the germline J gene completes it. J is TRBJ2-7 and V is TRBV4-1, with TRBD2 identical over 8 bases. The CDR3 contains 14 residues. With 0 bases clipped from V and 5 bases from J, the junction kept 3 bases outside the gene matches. Germline V gene data show CDR1 as MGHRA and CDR2 as YSYEKL. Partial CDR3 DNA: TGCGCCAGCAGCCAAGAGGGACTAGAAAACGAG. Amino acids: CASSQEGLENE. The CDR3 reads in full as CASSQEGLENEQYF.

Comment on this clone: The read is 3 residues too short to cover the CDR3 end, so that end is filled in from the germline J gene. V usage is TRBV20-1 and J usage is TRBJ1-1, with D possibly TRBD1 on 5 matching bases. Trimming shortened V by 0 bases and J by 6 bases, and 11 bases separated the two germline ends. Germline-derived CDR1 and CDR2 are DFQATT and SNEGSKA (reference sequence). CDR3 size: 13 residues. The CDR3 bases that were read are TGCAGTGCTAGAGAAGACAGTACCGCTGAA. It specifies CSAREDSTAE. The CDR3, in full, reads CSAREDSTAEAFF.

Worth noting for this clone: Read sequence stops 3 residues before the CDR3 end, and the germline J gene provides the missing end. This chain joins TRBV2 and TRBJ1-2; no firm D call. Trimming took 3 bases from V and 4 from J, leaving 6 bases between them. CDR1 and CDR2 from the germline V gene are SNHLY and FYNNEI. The CDR3 extends over 12 amino acids. The CDR3 sequence is CASSDDIYGYTF. CDR3 DNA, as far as it was read: TGTGCCAGCAGTGACGACATCTATGGC.

For this clone: The DNA ends 3 residues before the CDR3 does, and the rest of the CDR3 is filled in from the germline J gene. The rearrangement links TRBV11-1 to TRBJ2-5; D is ambiguous. The germline CDR1 and CDR2 sequences are SGHAT and FQDESV (reference sequence). The CDR3 has 12 residues. The ends were cut back, 4 bases at V and 5 bases at J, with 8 bases in the middle. The CDR3 sequence is CASSWATETQYF. Partial CDR3 DNA: TGTGCCAGCAGCTGGGCGACCGAGACC.

As to this clone: The read ends 3 residues before the CDR3 terminus; that terminus is restored from the germline J gene. The chain is built from TRBV20-1 and TRBJ2-3; 10 bases fit TRBD2. Germline V gives CDR1 DFQATT, CDR2 SNEGSKA (reference sequence). The CDR3 contains 14 residues. V lost 8 bases, J lost 5 bases, and 10 bases stayed unmatched. CDR3 bases read: TGCAGTCCCGAACTAGCGGGGATTGGAGATACG. Protein product: CSPELAGIGDT. The full CDR3 protein reads CSPELAGIGDTQYF.

Regarding this clone: The CDR3 goes on 3 residues after the read ends, and that part is filled in from the germline J gene. The chain links TRBV5-1 to TRBJ1-6; perhaps TRBD1 as D (6 bases). This CDR3 spans 14 amino acids. Per germline, CDR1 SGHRS and CDR2 YFSETQ. V was trimmed by 0 bases and J by 6 bases, leaving 7 bases between them. Here the CDR3 reads CASSLVGANSPLHF. Incomplete CDR3 DNA: TGCGCCAGCAGCTTGGTGGGGGCTAATTCACCC.

As to this clone: Read data end 3 residues before the CDR3 end; the end is taken from the germline J gene. V gene TRBV5-1 combines with J gene TRBJ2-3, with 10 bases aligning to TRBD1. Germline CDR1 reads SGHRS; CDR2 reads YFSETQ. V gave up 3 bases and J gave up 4 bases; unmatched junction bases: 5. CDR3 length equals 15 residues. The chain's CDR3 is CASSSGQGEADTQYF. Incomplete CDR3 DNA: TGCGCCAGCAGCTCCGGACAGGGGGAGGCAGATACG.

In regard to this clone: The CDR3 goes on 3 residues after the read ends, and that part is filled in from the germline J gene. V usage is TRBV20-1 and J usage is TRBJ2-3; no reliable D call. V lost 3 bases and J lost 2, with 12 bases in between. The CDR3 length is 14 residues. In germline, CDR1 is DFQATT, CDR2 SNEGSKA (reference sequence). The covered CDR3 bases are TGCAGTGCTAGGCGAGACTCTCCCACAGATACG. Translated, it gives CSARRDSPTDT. The whole CDR3 protein reads CSARRDSPTDTQYF.

A remark on this clone: The read gets to within 3 residues of the CDR3 end, and the germline J gene fills in the rest. J is TRBJ2-7 and V is TRBV12-3 or TRBV12-4; 11 nucleotides match TRBD2. V was pared by 3 bases and J by 5 bases, with 6 bases of the junction left unmatched. The CDR3 has 15 amino acids. CDR3 DNA (partial): TGTGCCAGCAGTTTCTCGGGGACTAGCGGAGACGAG. Amino acids: CASSFSGTSGDE. The whole CDR3 protein is CASSFSGTSGDEQYF.

By frequency, this clone is medium-sized. The read terminates 3 residues before the CDR3 end, so the remaining end is supplied by the germline J gene. The chain carries TRBV7-2 and TRBJ2-5; maybe TRBD1 (6 bases). V was pared by 2 bases and J by 5 bases, with 9 bases between. The CDR3 contains 13 residues. CDR1 is SGHTA, CDR2 FQGNSA, per germline. The CDR3 protein is CASSLNRDETQYF. Incomplete CDR3 DNA: TGTGCCAGCAGCTTAAACAGGGATGAGACC.

The CDR3 sequence is CASSRGTASGNTIYF. The part of the CDR3 DNA that was read is TGCGCCAGCAGCCGGGGGACAGCCTCTGGAAACACC. The chain employs TRBV5-1 and TRBJ1-3; TRBD1 agrees at 7 bases. The CDR3 extends 3 residues past the end of the read, so its final part is completed from the germline J gene. Trimming cost V 4 bases and J 0 bases; bases outside gene matches: 4. The length of the CDR3 is 15 residues. The V gene's germline CDR1 is SGHRS and CDR2 YFSETQ. Drawing the rest from reference TRBV5-1 and TRBJ1-3, the complete variable domain is KAGVTQTPRYLIKTRGQQVTLSCSPISGHRSVSWYQQTPGQGLQFLFEYFSETQRNKGNFPGRFSGRQFSNSRSEMNVSTLELGDSALYLCASSRGTASGNTIYFGEGSWLTVV.

The CDR3 sequence is CSASSFEAIEQYF. The sequenced part of the CDR3 DNA is TGCAGTGCTAGCTCCTTCGAGGCAATCGAG. The rearrangement links TRBV20-1 to TRBJ2-7; D call uncertain. The read ends 3 residues shy of where the CDR3 ends; the end is completed using the germline J gene. The germline V gene has CDR1 DFQATT and CDR2 SNEGSKA (reference sequence). V lost 3 bases and J lost 6, with 15 bases in between. The CDR3 is made up of 13 amino acids.

Comments on this clone: The sequence runs out 3 residues before the end of the CDR3; the remainder is reconstructed from the germline J gene. The chain has TRBV19 and TRBJ2-3; TRBD1 matches at 11 bases. CDR3 size: 15 residues. The germline V gene encodes CDR1 LNHDA and CDR2 SQIVND (reference sequence). The V and J ends lost 5 bases and 4 bases, in that order; junction bases with no gene match: 5. The CDR3 reads CASSFLDRGPDTQYF. The part of the CDR3 DNA that was read is TGTGCCAGTAGTTTCTTGGACAGGGGGCCAGATACG.

In regard to this clone: The read terminates 3 residues before the CDR3 end, so the remaining end is supplied by the germline J gene. The V and J genes are TRBV7-6 and TRBJ1-1; D is possibly TRBD1 (5 bases). Per the germline V gene, CDR1 is SGHVS and CDR2 is FNYEAQ. The V end was cut by 5 bases, the J end by 0 bases, with 16 bases between. The CDR3 spans 16 residues. The CDR3 here is CASSRLGGRMNTEAFF. CDR3 DNA (partial): TGTGCCAGCAGCCGCCTGGGGGGTCGGATGAACACTGAA.

On this clone: The read ends 3 residues before the CDR3 terminus; that terminus is restored from the germline J gene. V and J are TRBV7-2 and TRBJ2-7; maybe TRBD2 (6 bases). V was trimmed by 1 base and J by 2 bases, leaving 9 bases between them. There are 14 residues in the CDR3. Germline-derived CDR1 and CDR2 are SGHTA and FQGNSA. CDR3 DNA (partial): TGTGCCAGCAGCTTAGGATTAGCGGCCTACGAG. Its translation is CASSLGLAAYE. The full CDR3 is CASSLGLAAYEQYF.